Below, 5 T cell receptor beta chains from the same sample are listed, as sequenced in a study of shared clonotypes between healthy human individuals. CD45RO-negative, CCR7-positively selected cells formed the naive CD8 fraction, excluding terminally differentiated effector memory CD45RA+ cells. Measured with immunoSEQ multiplex PCR; TCRdb has only the in-frame clones, and not every one. The sample includes roughly 2,000,000 clones, 93% of them seen just once. The sample taken for sequencing was naive CD8+ T cells from PBMCs. The receptors were sampled from a man aged 18 to 30 in good health. Some clones in this sample may be carry-over from other donors' samples.

The V call is TRBV6-5, the J call TRBJ2-7; weak D call: TRBD1 (6 bases). V was shortened by 8 bases and J by 5 bases, with 13 bases between the two germline ends. CDR1 MNHEY and CDR2 SVGAGI come from the germline V gene. This CDR3 is built from 12 residues. The CDR3 loop reads CASGGLGNEQYF. Written as DNA, the CDR3 is TGTGCCAGCGGGGGCCTCGGCAACGAGCAGTACTTC.

About this clone: An end of the junction differs from the germline gene, which may be a read error. Within the sample, other DNA sequences also encode this same CDR3. CDR3 sequence: CASSIVKSSYNEQFF. The CDR3 bases are TGTGCCAGTAGCATAGTCAAGAGCTCCTACAATGAGCAGTTCTTC. V is TRBV19 and J is TRBJ2-1; no reliable D call. In germline, CDR1 is LNHDA, CDR2 SQIVND (reference sequence). The CDR3 is 15 residues long. The whole variable domain, filled in from reference TRBV19 and TRBJ2-1, reads DGGITQSPKYLFRKEGQNVTLSCEQNLNHDAMYWYRQDPGQGLRLIYYSQIVNDFQKGDIAEGYSVSREKKESFPLTVTSAQKNPTAFYLCASSIVKSSYNEQFFGPGTRLTVL.

This chain joins TRBV29-1 and TRBJ1-4; D not certain. CDR1 is SQVTM, CDR2 ANQGSEA, per germline. V was clipped by 4 bases and J by 10 bases, with 13 bases between them. This CDR3 is built from 12 residues. CDR3 in DNA: TGCAGCGTTGTAGGCGCGCGGGGAAAACTGTTTTTT. Its protein product is CSVVGARGKLFF.

This clone was detected once. J is TRBJ2-7 and V is TRBV27; 11 bases are a match to TRBD1. The CDR3 has 19 amino acids. Trimming took 5 bases from V and 5 from J; bases not matched to a gene: 20. The germline V gene has CDR1 MNHEY and CDR2 SMNVEV (reference sequence). Here the CDR3 DNA reads TGTGCCAGCAGTCCAATCACTTTATCCCGGACAGGGGGCTTCCACGAGCAGTACTTC. Amino acids: CASSPITLSRTGGFHEQYF.

The V call is TRBV15, the J call TRBJ1-1, with a possible D match to TRBD1 (5 bases). The CDR3 sequence is 11 residues long. The germline V gene has CDR1 LNHNV and CDR2 YYDKDF (reference sequence). V was trimmed by 8 bases and J by 4 bases, leaving 8 bases between them. CDR3 loop: CATLGGTEAFF. The CDR3 DNA reads as TGTGCCACCCTCGGGGGCACTGAAGCTTTCTTT.